The 13 T cell receptor beta chains in this list originate from one sample, sequenced in a study of blood T cells in healthy people across ages. Combining a sample-barcoded 5' primer with a J-beta primer mix, a second PCR ran for roughly 7 to 11 cycles. TCRdb reprocessed the 5' RACE reads with MiXCR, giving one entry per CDR3 protein. Of some 560,000 distinct CDR3 sequences listed, about 28% are singletons. The data also belong to a second study, concerning T cells of mothers and their children.

The specimen was blood. Every receptor here comes from a boy between 2 and 10 years old in good health.

CDR3 in amino acids: CAWSVLRGAVGYTF. CDR3 DNA: TGTGCCTGGAGTGTCCTTCGGGGGGCTGTTGGCTACACCTTC. The V and J genes are TRBV30 and TRBJ1-2, with D perhaps TRBD1 (6 bases). The V end lost 0 bases, the J end lost 7 bases, and 15 bases lay between the germline ends. Germline values: CDR1 GTSNPN, CDR2 SVGIG (reference sequence). CDR3 size: 14 residues.

With respect to this clonotype: One end of the junction is discordant with germline, which a read error may explain. This chain uses TRBV6-1 with TRBJ2-2; 7 nucleotides line up with TRBD1. In germline, CDR1 is MNHNS, CDR2 SASEGT. CDR3 size: 17 residues. Here the CDR3 reads CASNRDSAAGLTEELFF. The CDR3 bases are TGTGCCAGCAATCGGGACAGCGCTGCCGGGTTGACCGAGGAGCTGTTTTTT.

The chain employs TRBV5-1 and TRBJ2-5, with TRBD1 identical over 7 bases. The J call may be mistaken, given a closer DNA end match to TRBJ2-7. Germline-derived CDR1 and CDR2 are SGHRS and YFSETQ. The CDR3 runs 16 residues. CDR3: CASSLGTTDRVYEQYF. The CDR3 nucleotides read TGCGCCAGCAGCTTGGGGACAACCGACAGGGTTTACGAGCAGTACTTC.

At least ten counts were recorded for this clonotype. The rearrangement joins TRBV15 to TRBJ2-7, with 8 nucleotides matching TRBD1. J lost 5 bases, V lost 0 bases, and 6 bases had no gene match. Germline V CDR1 and CDR2: LNHNV, YYDKDF (reference sequence). The CDR3 length is 15 residues. In DNA, the CDR3 is TGTGCCACCAGCAGAGACAGGACAGGGTCCCACGAGCAGTACTTC. It is translated as CATSRDRTGSHEQYF.

This sequence joins TRBV2 and TRBJ1-1; D remains ambiguous. The CDR3 has 15 residues. V shed 3 bases and J shed 3 bases, with 14 bases lying between them. From germline, CDR1 is SNHLY and CDR2 FYNNEI. The DNA of the CDR3 is TGTGCCAGCAGTGATCTGAGAGCCGCTGACACTGAAGCTTTCTTT. Translation gives CASSDLRAADTEAFF.

This clonotype was counted many times. The gene calls are TRBV7-9 and TRBJ2-1; TRBD1 agrees at 10 bases. The CDR3 loop spans 15 amino acids. The ends lost 5 bases at V and 6 bases at J; junction bases unmatched: 7. Germline V gene data show CDR1 as SEHNR and CDR2 as FQNEAQ (reference sequence). DNA of the CDR3: TGTGCCAGCAGCGTAGGACAGGGGGTGTTCAATGAGCAGTTCTTC. It codes for CASSVGQGVFNEQFF.

This clonotype showed up just a few times. V gene TRBV10-3 combines with J gene TRBJ1-4; the match to TRBD1 covers 7 bases. Germline V CDR1 and CDR2: ENHRY, SYGVKD. V lost 3 bases, J lost 6 bases, and 7 bases stayed unmatched. The CDR3 covers 15 residues. The CDR3 loop is CAISDPGQLDEKLFF. CDR3 nucleotides: TGTGCCATCAGTGATCCGGGACAGCTTGATGAAAAACTGTTTTTT.

This clonotype has only a few counts. The rearrangement joins TRBV25-1 to TRBJ1-2; no reliable D call. This CDR3 has 14 residues. V was trimmed by 4 bases and J by 3 bases, leaving 12 bases between them. In germline, CDR1 is MGHDK, CDR2 SYGVNS. The chain's CDR3 is CASSGVEGDYGYTF. CDR3 bases: TGTGCCAGCAGTGGGGTCGAGGGTGACTATGGCTACACCTTC.

This clonotype has more than one count but fewer than ten. The chain recombines TRBV5-1 with TRBJ1-2; TRBD1 is a possible D gene (5 bases). This CDR3 spans 13 amino acids. From germline, CDR1 is SGHRS and CDR2 YFSETQ. With 2 bases removed from V and 1 base from J, the gap between germline ends came to 6 bases. The CDR3 reads CASSLQVNYGYTF. The DNA for the CDR3 is TGCGCCAGCAGCTTACAGGTTAACTATGGCTACACCTTC.

There are a few counts of this clonotype. The V and J genes are TRBV12-3 or TRBV12-4 and TRBJ2-3, with D unclear. The V and J ends lost 5 bases and 2 bases respectively, with 11 bases between them. CDR3 length: 14 residues. In DNA form, the CDR3 reads TGTGCCAGCAGTACGGCTGGGCCCACAGATACGCAGTATTTT. As protein: CASSTAGPTDTQYF.

This chain uses TRBV20-1 with TRBJ2-5; 10 bases line up with TRBD1. The better agreement between TRBJ2-7 and the DNA end casts doubt on the J call. Germline V CDR1 and CDR2: DFQATT, SNEGSKA (reference sequence). The CDR3 loop spans 14 amino acids. CDR3 amino acids: CSARWDRGGYEQYF. In DNA form, the CDR3 reads TGCAGTGCTAGGTGGGACAGGGGAGGTTACGAGCAGTACTTC.

This clonotype has ten or more counts. The chain links TRBV4-3 to TRBJ1-2; D unresolved. V was pared by 1 base and J by 0 bases, with 9 bases between. Germline CDR1 LGHNA, CDR2 YSLEER. The CDR3 loop spans 15 amino acids. Here the CDR3 reads CASSQAALANYGYTF. CDR3 DNA sequence: TGCGCCAGCAGCCAAGCGGCGCTAGCTAACTATGGCTACACCTTC.

Notes on this clonotype: The DNA is omitted, as the CDR3 cannot be located on it reliably, and the CDR3 follows TCRdb's listing. The chain combines TRBV11-2 with TRBJ2-5; the D segment call TRBD2 is taken from the table without a DNA check. Ends included, the CDR3 has 14 residues. Looked up from germline, CDR1 is SGHAT and CDR2 is FQNNGV. This chain's CDR3 is CASSFGPGTSLKFF.